A selection of T cell receptor beta chains follows, all from one sample in a study of blood T cell repertoires in COVID-19. The table came from immunoSEQ multiplex PCR; TCRdb's copy has only in-frame clones and leaves some out. The sample includes 170,000 or so clones, around 80% of them seen just once. Sequenced material: peripheral blood. The receptors shown here come from a woman aged 55-69 years with acute or convalescent COVID-19. CDR3s include the opening cysteine and the closing phenylalanine or tryptophan. D genes are given only for firm matches. Clone size, where shown, is once, few, many, or a class for clones that have expanded.

V	size	J	D	DNA	CDR3
TRBV3-1/TRBV3-2	-	TRBJ2-6	TRBD1	TGTGCCCGCAGCCAACACACGACAGGGGGCCTAAGCTCTGGGGCCAACGTCCTGACTTTC	CARSQHTTGGLSSGANVLTF
TRBV3-1/TRBV3-2	-	TRBJ1-5	TRBD1	TGTGCCAGCAGCCTCACAGGGGGTAATCAGCCCCAGCATTTT	CASSLTGGNQPQHF
TRBV6-5	-	TRBJ1-4	TRBD1	TGTGCCAGCAGGGGTCCACAGGGGCGAGGCGAAAAACTGTTTTTT	CASRGPQGRGEKLFF
TRBV27	-	TRBJ2-7	-	TGTGCCAGCAGTTCGTACACCAAATCCTACGAGCAGTACTTC	CASSSYTKSYEQYF
TRBV27	few	TRBJ1-2	TRBD1	TGTGCCAGCAGACCCCTACAGGGGCCGCCGGATGGCTACACCTTC	CASRPLQGPPDGYTF
TRBV9	-	TRBJ2-7	TRBD1	TGTGCCAGCAGCCGACAGGGCAACTCCTACGAGCAGTACTTC	CASSRQGNSYEQYF
TRBV10-1	few	TRBJ2-3	-	TGCGCCAGCAGTCCCGCTCAGACAGATACGCAGTATTTT	CASSPAQTDTQYF
TRBV30	-	TRBJ1-2	-	TGTGCCTTTTCCGACTCGGGCTACACCTTC	CAFSDSGYTF
TRBV5-4	-	TRBJ1-6	-	TGTGCCAGCAGCTCACAGGAGTTCTATAATTCACCCCTCCACTTT	CASSSQEFYNSPLHF
TRBV2	-	TRBJ2-6	-	TGTGCCAGCAGTGGCCGACAAGTAACTGGGGCCAACGTCCTGACTTTC	CASSGRQVTGANVLTF
TRBV7-2	-	TRBJ2-1	-	TGTGCCAGCAGCTTAGCCGGGACTTTAGACAATGAGCAGTTCTTC	CASSLAGTLDNEQFF
TRBV19	-	TRBJ1-1	-	TGTGCCAGTAGTTCGGGACATCTGAACACTGAAGCTTTCTTT	CASSSGHLNTEAFF
TRBV6-5	-	TRBJ1-1	TRBD1	TGTGCCAGCAGTCGCGACAGGGGGGGCACTGAAGCTTTCTTT	CASSRDRGGTEAFF
TRBV2	few	TRBJ1-5	-	TGTGCCAGCCGGGAGAGGGTTCGCAATCAGCCCCAGCATTTT	CASRERVRNQPQHF
TRBV5-4	-	TRBJ1-2	-	TGTGCCAGCAGCCTCTTTGACAGCCCTCATGGCTACACCTTC	CASSLFDSPHGYTF
TRBV3-1/TRBV3-2	-	TRBJ2-5	-	TGTGCCAGCAGCACCCAGATCGGACCAGGGGGACTTCAAGAGACCCAGTACTTC	CASSTQIGPGGLQETQYF
TRBV5-8	few	TRBJ1-5	-	TGTGCCAGCAGCTTTAACCCCTATAGCAATCAGCCCCAGCATTTT	CASSFNPYSNQPQHF
TRBV19	-	TRBJ2-6	-	TGTGCCAGTAGTAAGACAGAACTCGACTCTGGGGCCAACGTCCTGACTTTC	CASSKTELDSGANVLTF
TRBV7-9	-	TRBJ1-6	-	TGTGCCAGCAGCCCTCGGGCAGGGAACTCACCCCTCCACTTT	CASSPRAGNSPLHF
TRBV25-1	-	TRBJ2-1	-	TGTGCCAGCAGTGACCCCAGGGGGGCGGGCAATGAGCAGTTCTTC	CASSDPRGAGNEQFF
TRBV7-9	-	TRBJ1-6	-	TGTGCCAGCAGCTTAGAGGGGCCGTGGTCTAATTCACCCCTCCACTTT	CASSLEGPWSNSPLHF
TRBV12-3/TRBV12-4	-	TRBJ2-7	-	TGTGCCAGCAGAATAACAGGCTCGAGAGGACAGTACTTC	CASRITGSRGQYF
TRBV2	-	TRBJ1-1	TRBD1	TGTGCCAGCAGTGCCGACAGGGTCACTGAAGCTTTCTTT	CASSADRVTEAFF
TRBV19	few	TRBJ2-3	TRBD2	TGTGCCAGTAGGCGACTAGCGGGGGACGGTGATACGCAGTATTTT	CASRRLAGDGDTQYF
TRBV19	-	TRBJ2-4	TRBD1	TGTGCCAGTAGTTCCCAAAACCGGGACAGGGATGTTAGGACTGCCAAAAACATTCAGTACTTC	CASSSQNRDRDVRTAKNIQYF
TRBV20-1	-	TRBJ2-5	-	TGCAGTGCTGTAGGCTCGGGGACCCAGTACTTC	CSAVGSGTQYF
TRBV6-5	-	TRBJ2-7	-	TGTGCCAGCAGTTACTCTCAGGGCTACGAGCAGTACTTC	CASSYSQGYEQYF
TRBV27	once	TRBJ1-2	TRBD1	TGTGCCAGCAGTTTTCGCGGGACAGTCAACTATGGCTACACCTTC	CASSFRGTVNYGYTF
TRBV10-2	-	TRBJ2-7	TRBD2	TGCGCCAGCGGCGATGCGGGGGGCGAGCAGTACTTC	CASGDAGGEQYF
TRBV7-2	-	TRBJ2-2	TRBD2	TGTGCCAGCAGAGCCCCGGGGGGGAGTAACACCGGGGAGCTGTTTTTT	CASRAPGGSNTGELFF
TRBV5-6	-	TRBJ1-5	TRBD1	TGTGCCAGCAGCTTCCGGAGGGACAGGCGCAATCAGCCCCAGCATTTT	CASSFRRDRRNQPQHF
TRBV4-3	-	TRBJ1-6	-	TGCGCCAGCAGGCCAGGGGACATTTATAATTCACCCCTCCACTTT	CASRPGDIYNSPLHF
TRBV25-1	-	TRBJ1-5	-	TGTGCCAGCAGTGAAGTCAGTAGCAATCAGCCCCAGCATTTT	CASSEVSSNQPQHF
TRBV30	-	TRBJ2-5	-	TGTGCCTGGAGAGAAAAAGGGGGGGGAGAGACCCAGTACTTC	CAWREKGGGETQYF
TRBV6-2/TRBV6-3	once	TRBJ1-5	TRBD1	TGTGCCAGCAGCCGGACAGGCCCCAATCAGCCCCAGCATTTT	CASSRTGPNQPQHF
TRBV6-5	once	TRBJ1-1	-	TGTGCCAGCAGTTACTCGTTCGGACAAATGAACACTGAAGCTTTCTTT	CASSYSFGQMNTEAFF
TRBV7-8	-	TRBJ1-1	-	TGTGCCAGCAGCTCCGCAGGGCGTACTGAAGCTTTCTTT	CASSSAGRTEAFF
TRBV7-9	-	TRBJ2-6	TRBD2	TGTGCCAGCAGCTTACGACTAGCGGGGGCCAACGTCCTGACTTTC	CASSLRLAGANVLTF
TRBV19	-	TRBJ2-4	TRBD2	TGTGCCAGTAGGCCGACTAGCGGGGGATACTTAGCCAAAAACATTCAGTACTTC	CASRPTSGGYLAKNIQYF
TRBV5-4	-	TRBJ2-7	TRBD1	TGTGCCAGCAGCTTCTCTCGGACAGGGGCAGGGGAGCAGTACTTC	CASSFSRTGAGEQYF
TRBV28	once	TRBJ2-1	TRBD1	TGTGCCAGCAGTGCGGACAGGGAGTACAATGAGCAGTTCTTC	CASSADREYNEQFF
TRBV12-3/TRBV12-4	-	TRBJ2-3	-	TGTGCCAGCAGTTTAGGTAGCTCAGATACGCAGTATTTT	CASSLGSSDTQYF
TRBV4-2	-	TRBJ1-4	TRBD1	TGTGCCAGCAGCCAGAAGACAGGGGCTAATGAAAAACTGTTTTTT	CASSQKTGANEKLFF
TRBV11-2	-	TRBJ2-1	TRBD2	TGTGCCAGCAGCCCCCAACTAGCGGCTTACAATGAGCAGTTCTTC	CASSPQLAAYNEQFF
TRBV4-1	-	TRBJ1-5	-	TGCGCCAGCAGCCAAGATCGTAGCAATCAGCCCCAGCATTTT	CASSQDRSNQPQHF
TRBV9	-	TRBJ1-1	-	TGTGCCAGCAGCGTACTGCGGGGAATGAACACTGAAGCTTTCTTT	CASSVLRGMNTEAFF
TRBV9	-	TRBJ1-6	-	TGTGCCAGCAGCGTTTCGAACGGGATTAATTCACCCCTCCACTTT	CASSVSNGINSPLHF
TRBV30	-	TRBJ1-3	-	TGTGCCTGGAGCAAGGGAGGCGGCGCTGGAAACACCATATATTTT	CAWSKGGGAGNTIYF
TRBV5-1	-	TRBJ1-1	-	TGCGCCAGCGGCCGGGACACGAACACTGAAGCTTTCTTT	CASGRDTNTEAFF
TRBV5-8	-	TRBJ1-4	-	TGTGCCAGCAGCTTGACCGGTTTTCAAGAAAAACTGTTTTTT	CASSLTGFQEKLFF
TRBV11-3	-	TRBJ2-3	-	TGTGCCAGCAGCTCGGGGACAGATACGCAGTATTTT	CASSSGTDTQYF
TRBV6-5	once	TRBJ1-5	-	TGTGCCAGCAGCCGAAAGCATAGCAATCAGCCCCAGCATTTT	CASSRKHSNQPQHF
TRBV6-2/TRBV6-3	-	TRBJ2-7	-	TGTGCCAGCAGTTCCTCTCGGGAACCCAGCTCCTACGAGCAGTACTTC	CASSSSREPSSYEQYF
TRBV4-1	-	TRBJ1-2	-	TGCGCCAGCAGCCGGAGGGACGGCCACTATGGCTACACCTTC	CASSRRDGHYGYTF
TRBV7-2	-	TRBJ2-7	TRBD2	TGTGCCAGCAGCTTAGCGGGAGGGCGGAACGAGCAGTACTTC	CASSLAGGRNEQYF
TRBV2	-	TRBJ2-7	-	TGTGCCAGCAGTTACAGCGAGCAGTACTTC	CASSYSEQYF
TRBV3-1/TRBV3-2	few	TRBJ1-3	-	TGTGCCAGCAGCCAAGTTCCAGGGGCGACTGGAAACACCATATATTTT	CASSQVPGATGNTIYF
TRBV28	-	TRBJ1-4	TRBD1	TGTGCCAGTGGGACAGTTGCAACTAATGAAAAACTGTTTTTT	CASGTVATNEKLFF
TRBV27	-	TRBJ1-4	TRBD1	TGTGCCAGCAGTAGGGCACAGGGGTGGAGTGAAAAACTGTTTTTT	CASSRAQGWSEKLFF
TRBV6-5	-	TRBJ1-2	TRBD1	TGTGCCAGCGGGGGACAGGGGGCCGGCTACACCTTC	CASGGQGAGYTF